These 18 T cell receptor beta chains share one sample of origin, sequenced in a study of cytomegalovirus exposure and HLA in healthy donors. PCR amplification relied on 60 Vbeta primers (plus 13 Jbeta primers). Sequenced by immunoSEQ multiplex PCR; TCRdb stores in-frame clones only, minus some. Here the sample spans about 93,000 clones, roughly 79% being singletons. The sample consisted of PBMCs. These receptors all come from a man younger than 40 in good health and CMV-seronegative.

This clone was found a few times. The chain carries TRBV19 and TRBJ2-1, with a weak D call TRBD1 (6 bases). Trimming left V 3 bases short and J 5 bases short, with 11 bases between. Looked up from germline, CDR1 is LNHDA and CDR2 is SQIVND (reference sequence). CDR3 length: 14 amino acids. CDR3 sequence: CASSISRGNNEQFF. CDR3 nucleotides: TGTGCCAGTAGTATTTCCAGGGGAAACAATGAGCAGTTCTTC. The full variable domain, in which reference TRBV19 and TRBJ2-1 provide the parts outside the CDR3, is DGGITQSPKYLFRKEGQNVTLSCEQNLNHDAMYWYRQDPGQGLRLIYYSQIVNDFQKGDIAEGYSVSREKKESFPLTVTSAQKNPTAFYLCASSISRGNNEQFFGPGTRLTVL.

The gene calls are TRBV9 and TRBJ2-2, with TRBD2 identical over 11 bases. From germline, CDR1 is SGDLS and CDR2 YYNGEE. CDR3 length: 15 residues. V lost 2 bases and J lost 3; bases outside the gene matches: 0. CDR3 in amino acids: CASSVSGRDTGELFF. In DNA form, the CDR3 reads TGTGCCAGCAGCGTTAGCGGGAGGGACACCGGGGAGCTGTTTTTT.

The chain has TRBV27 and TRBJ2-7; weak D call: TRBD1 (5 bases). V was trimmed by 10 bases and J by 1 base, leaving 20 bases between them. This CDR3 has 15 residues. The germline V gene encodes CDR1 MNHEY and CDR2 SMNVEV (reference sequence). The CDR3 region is CATRPQGWGSYEQYV. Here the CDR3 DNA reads TGTGCCACCAGACCTCAGGGATGGGGTTCCTACGAGCAGTACGTC.

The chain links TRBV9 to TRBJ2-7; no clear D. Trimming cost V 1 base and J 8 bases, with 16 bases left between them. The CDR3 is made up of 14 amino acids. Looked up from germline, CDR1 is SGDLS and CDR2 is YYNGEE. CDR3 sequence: CASSVTMVSVQQYF. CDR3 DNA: TGTGCCAGCAGCGTAACGATGGTGAGCGTGCAGCAGTACTTC.

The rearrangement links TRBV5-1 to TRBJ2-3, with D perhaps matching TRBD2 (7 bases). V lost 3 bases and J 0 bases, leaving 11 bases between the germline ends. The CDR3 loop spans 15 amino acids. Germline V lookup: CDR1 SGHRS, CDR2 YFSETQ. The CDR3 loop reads CASSWAGASTDTQYF. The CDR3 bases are TGCGCCAGCAGCTGGGCGGGGGCTAGCACAGATACGCAGTATTTT.

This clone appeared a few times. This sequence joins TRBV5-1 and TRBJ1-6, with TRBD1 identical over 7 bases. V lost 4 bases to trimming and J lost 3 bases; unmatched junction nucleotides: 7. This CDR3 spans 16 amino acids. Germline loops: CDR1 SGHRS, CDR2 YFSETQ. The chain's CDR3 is CASSPQRQGYNSPLHF. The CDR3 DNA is TGCGCCAGCAGCCCACAGAGACAGGGCTATAATTCACCCCTCCACTTT.

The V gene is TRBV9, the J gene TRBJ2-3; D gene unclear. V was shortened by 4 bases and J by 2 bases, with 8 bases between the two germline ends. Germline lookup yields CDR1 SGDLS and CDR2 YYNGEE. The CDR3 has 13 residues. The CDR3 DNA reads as TGTGCCAGCAGCCCACTCAACACAGATACGCAGTATTTT. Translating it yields CASSPLNTDTQYF.

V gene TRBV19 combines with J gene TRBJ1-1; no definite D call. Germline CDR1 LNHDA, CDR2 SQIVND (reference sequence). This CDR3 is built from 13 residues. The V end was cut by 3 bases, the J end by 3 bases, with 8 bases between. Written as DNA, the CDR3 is TGTGCCAGTAGTATGAGCTTATACACTGAAGCTTTCTTT. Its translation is CASSMSLYTEAFF.

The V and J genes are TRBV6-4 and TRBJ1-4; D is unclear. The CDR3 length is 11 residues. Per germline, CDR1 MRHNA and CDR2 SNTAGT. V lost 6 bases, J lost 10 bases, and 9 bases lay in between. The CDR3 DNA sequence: TGTGCCAGCAGCCCCACACGAAAACTGTTTTTT. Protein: CASSPTRKLFF.

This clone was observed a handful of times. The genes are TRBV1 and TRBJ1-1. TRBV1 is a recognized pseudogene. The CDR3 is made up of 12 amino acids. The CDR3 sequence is CTSSHRQGGAFF. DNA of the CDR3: TGCACCAGCAGCCACCGACAAGGAGGGGCTTTCTTT.

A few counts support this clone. The CDR3 nucleotides are TGTGCCAGCAGTTACCTCAACAGGGACGAAGCTTTCTTT. This codes for CASSYLNRDEAFF. The chain joins TRBV6-5 to TRBJ1-1; tentatively, D is TRBD1 (6 bases). Germline V lookup: CDR1 MNHEY, CDR2 SVGAGI. This CDR3 contains 13 residues. The ends were cut back, 2 bases at V and 8 bases at J, with 12 bases in the middle.

In nucleotides, the CDR3 is TGTGCCAGCAGCTTGGTTGGCAGGGGGGAACCTTACGAGCAGTACGTC. Translation: CASSLVGRGEPYEQYV. This chain uses TRBV5-8 with TRBJ2-7; D perhaps matches TRBD1 (7 bases). Germline lookup yields CDR1 SGHTS and CDR2 YDEGEE. The CDR3 runs 16 residues. Trimming pared 0 bases from V and 4 bases from J, leaving 17 bases between.

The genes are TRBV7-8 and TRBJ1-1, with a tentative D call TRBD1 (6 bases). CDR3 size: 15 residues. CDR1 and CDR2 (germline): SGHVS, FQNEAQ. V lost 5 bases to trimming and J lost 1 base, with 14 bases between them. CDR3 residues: CASSVPGHKNTEAFF. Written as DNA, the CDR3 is TGTGCCAGCAGCGTACCGGGACATAAGAACACTGAAGCTTTCTTT.

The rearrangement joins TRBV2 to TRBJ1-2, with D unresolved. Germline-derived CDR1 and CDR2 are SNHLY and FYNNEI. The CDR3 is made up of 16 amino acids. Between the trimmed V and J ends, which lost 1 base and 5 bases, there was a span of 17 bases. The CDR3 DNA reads TGTGCCAGCAGTGAAGAGTTGTTGGCGGATTTTTATGGCTACACCTTC. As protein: CASSEELLADFYGYTF.

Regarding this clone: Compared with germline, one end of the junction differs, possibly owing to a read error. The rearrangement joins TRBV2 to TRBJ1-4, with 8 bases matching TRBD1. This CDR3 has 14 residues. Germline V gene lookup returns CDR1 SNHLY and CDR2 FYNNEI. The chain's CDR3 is CASREDRGREKLFF. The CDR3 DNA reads TGTGCCAGCAGAGAAGACAGGGGACGGGAAAAACTGTTTTTT.

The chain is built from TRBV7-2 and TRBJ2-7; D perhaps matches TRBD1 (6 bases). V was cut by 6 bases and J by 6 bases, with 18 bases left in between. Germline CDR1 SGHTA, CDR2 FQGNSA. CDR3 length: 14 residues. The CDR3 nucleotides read TGTGCCAGCAGTGCCACAGGGTGGTCGAGCGAGCAGTACTTC. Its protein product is CASSATGWSSEQYF.

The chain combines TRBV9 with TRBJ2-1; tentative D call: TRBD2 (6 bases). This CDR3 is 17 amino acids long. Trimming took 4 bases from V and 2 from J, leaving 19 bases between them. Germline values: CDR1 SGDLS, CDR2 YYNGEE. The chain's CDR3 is CASSLTIRGSAYNEQFF. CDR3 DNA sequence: TGTGCCAGCAGCCTCACCATCCGGGGGAGCGCCTACAATGAGCAGTTCTTC.

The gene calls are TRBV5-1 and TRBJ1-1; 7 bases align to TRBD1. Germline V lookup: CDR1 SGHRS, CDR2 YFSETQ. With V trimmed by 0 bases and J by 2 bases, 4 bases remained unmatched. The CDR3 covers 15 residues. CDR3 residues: CASSLGGTVNTEAFF. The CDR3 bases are TGCGCCAGCAGCTTGGGGGGGACAGTTAACACTGAAGCTTTCTTT.